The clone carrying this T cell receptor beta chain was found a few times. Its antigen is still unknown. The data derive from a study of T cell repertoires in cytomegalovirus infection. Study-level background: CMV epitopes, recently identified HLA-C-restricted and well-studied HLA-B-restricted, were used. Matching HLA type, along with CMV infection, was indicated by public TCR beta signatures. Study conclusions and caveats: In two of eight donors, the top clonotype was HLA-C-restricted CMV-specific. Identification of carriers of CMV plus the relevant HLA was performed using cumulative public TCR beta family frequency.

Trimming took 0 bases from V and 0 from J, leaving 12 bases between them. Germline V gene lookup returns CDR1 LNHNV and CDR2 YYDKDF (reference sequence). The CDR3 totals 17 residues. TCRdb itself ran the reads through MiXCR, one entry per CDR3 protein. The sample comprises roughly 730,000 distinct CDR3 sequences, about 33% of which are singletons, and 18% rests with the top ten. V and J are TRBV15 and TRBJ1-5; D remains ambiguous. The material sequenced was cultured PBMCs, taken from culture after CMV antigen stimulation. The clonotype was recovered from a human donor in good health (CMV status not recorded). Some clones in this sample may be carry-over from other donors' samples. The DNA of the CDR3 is TGTGCCACCAGCAGAGAGCGGACGATTTATAGCAATCAGCCCCAGCATTTT. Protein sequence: CATSRERTIYSNQPQHF.